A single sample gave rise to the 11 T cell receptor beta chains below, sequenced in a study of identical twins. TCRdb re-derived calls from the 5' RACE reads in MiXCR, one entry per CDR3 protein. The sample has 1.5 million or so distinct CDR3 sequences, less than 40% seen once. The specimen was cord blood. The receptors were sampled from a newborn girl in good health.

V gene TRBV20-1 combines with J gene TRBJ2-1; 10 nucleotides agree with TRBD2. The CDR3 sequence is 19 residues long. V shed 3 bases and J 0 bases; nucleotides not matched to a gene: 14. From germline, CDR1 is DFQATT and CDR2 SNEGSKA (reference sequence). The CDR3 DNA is TGCAGTGCTAGGACTAGCGGGCCGACCCTGCGCCTCTCCTACAATGAGCAGTTCTTC. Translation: CSARTSGPTLRLSYNEQFF.

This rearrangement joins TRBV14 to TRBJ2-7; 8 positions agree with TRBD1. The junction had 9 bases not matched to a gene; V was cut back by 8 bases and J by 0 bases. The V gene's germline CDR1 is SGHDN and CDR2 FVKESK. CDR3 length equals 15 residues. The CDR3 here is CASGKSGTGSYEQYF. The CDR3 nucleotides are TGTGCCAGCGGAAAGTCCGGGACAGGCTCCTACGAGCAGTACTTC.

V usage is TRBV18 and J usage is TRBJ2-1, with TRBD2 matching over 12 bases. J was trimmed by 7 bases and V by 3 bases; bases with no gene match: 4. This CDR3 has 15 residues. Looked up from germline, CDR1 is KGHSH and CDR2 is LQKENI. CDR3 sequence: CASSPATSGGNEQFF. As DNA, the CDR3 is TGTGCCAGCTCACCCGCGACTAGCGGGGGAAATGAGCAGTTCTTC. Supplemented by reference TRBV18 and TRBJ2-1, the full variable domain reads NAGVMQNPRHLVRRRGQEARLRCSPMKGHSHVYWYRQLPEEGLKFMVYLQKENIIDESGMPKERFSAEFPKEGPSILRIQQVVRGDSAAYFCASSPATSGGNEQFFGPGTRLTVL.

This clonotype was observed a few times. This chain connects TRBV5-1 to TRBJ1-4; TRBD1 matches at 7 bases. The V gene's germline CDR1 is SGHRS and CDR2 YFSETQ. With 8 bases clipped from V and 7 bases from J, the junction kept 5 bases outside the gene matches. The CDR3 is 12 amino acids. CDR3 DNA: TGCGCCAGTCGACAGGGTAGTGAAAAACTGTTTTTT. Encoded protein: CASRQGSEKLFF.

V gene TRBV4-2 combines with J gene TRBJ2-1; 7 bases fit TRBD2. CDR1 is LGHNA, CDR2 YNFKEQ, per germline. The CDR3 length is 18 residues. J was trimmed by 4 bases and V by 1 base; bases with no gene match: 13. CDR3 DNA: TGTGCCAGCAGCCAAGGATACCAAACTGGGGGGGGTTACAATGAGCAGTTCTTC. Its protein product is CASSQGYQTGGGYNEQFF.

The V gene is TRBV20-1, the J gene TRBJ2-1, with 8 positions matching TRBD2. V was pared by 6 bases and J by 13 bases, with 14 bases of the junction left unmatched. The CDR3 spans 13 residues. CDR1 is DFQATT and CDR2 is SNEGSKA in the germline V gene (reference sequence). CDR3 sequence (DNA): TGCAGTGCCCTTACTAGCGGCCAAGAGACCCAGTTCTTC. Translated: CSALTSGQETQFF.

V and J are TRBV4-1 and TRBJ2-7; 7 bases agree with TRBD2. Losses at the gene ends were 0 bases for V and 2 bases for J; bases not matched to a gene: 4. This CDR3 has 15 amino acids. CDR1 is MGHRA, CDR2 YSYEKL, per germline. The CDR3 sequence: CASSQEVSGPYEQYF. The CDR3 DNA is TGCGCCAGCAGCCAAGAGGTTAGCGGGCCCTACGAGCAGTACTTC.

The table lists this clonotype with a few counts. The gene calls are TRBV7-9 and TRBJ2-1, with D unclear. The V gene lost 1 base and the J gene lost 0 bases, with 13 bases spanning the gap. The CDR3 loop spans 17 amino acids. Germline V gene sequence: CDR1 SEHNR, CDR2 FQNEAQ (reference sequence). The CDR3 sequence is CASSLGMGLSSYNEQFF. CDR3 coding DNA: TGTGCCAGCAGCTTAGGCATGGGCCTCAGCTCCTACAATGAGCAGTTCTTC.

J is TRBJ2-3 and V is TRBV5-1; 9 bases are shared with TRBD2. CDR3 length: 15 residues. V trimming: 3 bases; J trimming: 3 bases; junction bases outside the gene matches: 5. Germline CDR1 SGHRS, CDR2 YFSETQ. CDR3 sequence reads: CASSWGLAETDTQYF. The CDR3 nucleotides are TGCGCCAGCAGCTGGGGACTAGCAGAAACAGATACGCAGTATTTT.

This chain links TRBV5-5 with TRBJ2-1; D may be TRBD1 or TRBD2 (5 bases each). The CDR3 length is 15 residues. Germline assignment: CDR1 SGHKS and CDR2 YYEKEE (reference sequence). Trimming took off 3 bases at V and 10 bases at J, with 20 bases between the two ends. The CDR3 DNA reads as TGTGCCAGCAGCTCGGGGTGGGACCCGTCCTACGAGCAGTTCTTC. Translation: CASSSGWDPSYEQFF.

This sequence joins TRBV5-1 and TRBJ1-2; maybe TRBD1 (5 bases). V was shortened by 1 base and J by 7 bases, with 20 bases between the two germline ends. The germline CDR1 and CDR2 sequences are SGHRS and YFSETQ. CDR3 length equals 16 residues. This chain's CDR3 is CASSLSGFSQAGGYTF. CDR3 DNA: TGCGCCAGCAGCTTGTCGGGTTTTTCACAGGCCGGTGGCTACACCTTC.